Each of the 20 T cell receptor beta chains below was sequenced from the same sample in a study of identical twins' blood T cells. TCRdb reanalysed the 5' RACE reads using MiXCR and keeps one entry per CDR3 protein. Among hundreds of thousands of distinct CDR3 sequences listed, roughly 28% were seen once. Sequencing input: PBMCs. The receptors here all came from a woman aged 18 to 55 in good health.

J is TRBJ1-1 and V is TRBV7-2; TRBD1 agrees at 7 bases. Trimming removed 1 base from V and 3 bases from J; junction bases left unmatched: 5. The CDR3 spans 15 residues. Germline V gene data show CDR1 as SGHTA and CDR2 as FQGNSA. The chain's CDR3 is CASSLVGGGDTEAFF. For the CDR3, the DNA is TGTGCCAGCAGCTTAGTAGGGGGCGGGGACACTGAAGCTTTCTTT.

The chain carries TRBV20-1 and TRBJ1-3; the D is unclear. V lost 2 bases to trimming and J lost 0 bases, with 8 bases between them. CDR3 length equals 14 residues. Germline V gene lookup returns CDR1 DFQATT and CDR2 SNEGSKA (reference sequence). CDR3 DNA sequence: TGCAGTGCTAGACGGGCCCTCTCTGGAAACACCATATATTTT. The encoded protein is CSARRALSGNTIYF.

The rearrangement uses TRBV20-1 and TRBJ2-1, with a possible D match to TRBD2 (6 bases). With 0 bases removed from V and 2 bases from J, the gap between germline ends came to 11 bases. This CDR3 comprises 15 residues. Germline V gives CDR1 DFQATT, CDR2 SNEGSKA (reference sequence). The CDR3 region is CSARDRTGAYNEQFF. The DNA of the CDR3 is TGCAGTGCTAGAGATAGGACGGGAGCCTACAATGAGCAGTTCTTC.

A few counts support this clonotype. The chain combines TRBV29-1 with TRBJ2-3; 7 bases line up with TRBD1. The CDR3 runs to 14 residues. Trimming took 0 bases from V and 3 from J; bases not matched to a gene: 3. Germline CDR1 reads SQVTM; CDR2 reads ANQGSEA. In DNA form, the CDR3 reads TGCAGCGTTGAAGATGACAGGGCGACAGATACGCAGTATTTT. Amino acids: CSVEDDRATDTQYF.

This chain links TRBV10-3 with TRBJ1-2; D gene unclear. The CDR3 totals 14 residues. Trimming took 0 bases from V and 4 from J, leaving 9 bases between them. Germline V gene data show CDR1 as ENHRY and CDR2 as SYGVKD. The CDR3 spells CAISESPQPYGYTF. The CDR3 DNA follows: TGTGCCATCAGTGAGTCTCCACAGCCCTATGGCTACACCTTC.

This chain connects TRBV20-1 to TRBJ2-1, with 9 positions matching TRBD2. V was clipped by 6 bases and J by 4 bases; unmatched bases: 13. This CDR3 spans 16 amino acids. Germline V gives CDR1 DFQATT, CDR2 SNEGSKA (reference sequence). The CDR3, as DNA: TGCAGTGCAAACAACCCGACTAGCGGAAGATACAATGAGCAGTTCTTC. This sequence encodes CSANNPTSGRYNEQFF.

This clonotype appeared a few times. V and J are TRBV7-2 and TRBJ2-6, with D maybe TRBD1 (5 bases). Germline V gene data show CDR1 as SGHTA and CDR2 as FQGNSA. Between the trimmed V and J ends, which lost 7 bases and 0 bases, there was a span of 13 bases. CDR3 size: 16 residues. CDR3 sequence: CASNRQALSGANVLTF. The CDR3 DNA sequence: TGTGCCAGCAACAGGCAGGCTCTCTCTGGGGCCAACGTCCTGACTTTC.

This clonotype has more than one count but fewer than ten. The gene calls are TRBV5-1 and TRBJ2-2; 7 bases are shared with TRBD1. The V gene end was trimmed by 7 bases and the J gene end by 1 base; junction bases not matched to a gene: 7. The CDR3 extends over 15 amino acids. Germline lookup yields CDR1 SGHRS and CDR2 YFSETQ. CDR3 nucleotides: TGCGCCAGCGGCGGAGGACAGGTGAACACCGGGGAGCTGTTTTTT. Translation: CASGGGQVNTGELFF.

In its sample, this clonotype was seen a few times. The J gene is TRBJ2-3, the V gene TRBV14; D gene uncertain. V dropped 2 bases and J dropped 2 bases, with 8 bases sitting between them. This CDR3 spans 14 amino acids. Germline assignment: CDR1 SGHDN and CDR2 FVKESK. CDR3 amino acids: CASSQSRHTDTQYF. The CDR3 DNA sequence: TGTGCCAGCAGCCAATCTAGGCACACAGATACGCAGTATTTT.

This clonotype occurred many times. J is TRBJ2-3 and V is TRBV20-1, with D perhaps matching TRBD2 (5 bases). Trimming removed 3 bases from V and 2 bases from J, with 6 bases in between. The CDR3 is 12 amino acids. CDR1 and CDR2 (germline): DFQATT, SNEGSKA (reference sequence). The CDR3 sequence: CSARLATDTQYF. The CDR3 nucleotides are TGCAGTGCTAGGCTAGCCACAGATACGCAGTATTTT.

As concerns this clonotype: Relative to the germline gene, one junction end is altered; a read error may explain this. The CDR3 sequence is CASGLYHDTQYF. DNA for the CDR3: TGTGCCAGCGGCTTGTATCACGATACGCAGTATTTT. This sequence joins TRBV11-2 and TRBJ2-3, with D hard to call. This CDR3 region has 12 residues. Germline assignment: CDR1 SGHAT and CDR2 FQNNGV.

Remarks on this clonotype: An end of the junction differs from the germline gene, which may be a read error. This sequence joins TRBV29-1 and TRBJ2-1; D possibly corresponds to TRBD1 (5 bases). Per germline, CDR1 SQVTM and CDR2 ANQGSEA. CDR3 length: 9 amino acids. The CDR3 bases are TGCGGCGTTGACAGTGAGCAGTTCTTC. Translating it yields CGVDSEQFF.

This clonotype was found many times. This chain links TRBV6-2 or TRBV6-3 with TRBJ2-2, with no clear D. Per germline, CDR1 MNHEY and CDR2 SVGEGT. This CDR3 has 14 residues. V shed 7 bases and J shed 6 bases, with 15 bases lying between them. DNA for the CDR3: TGTGCCAGCACCGGTAGTGGAAAAGCCGGGGAGCTGTTTTTT. This sequence encodes CASTGSGKAGELFF.

Points on this clonotype: The final CDR3 position lacks the conserved phenylalanine or tryptophan, pointing to a likely read error. The V gene is TRBV29-1, the J gene TRBJ2-4; no definite D call. The CDR3 spans 14 residues. Germline V gives CDR1 SQVTM, CDR2 ANQGSEA. Trimming stripped 4 bases from V and 3 bases from J, with 13 bases between. As DNA, the CDR3 is TGCAGCGTTGTACCAGGAGACCGCAAAAACATTCAGTACCTC. This gives the protein CSVVPGDRKNIQYL.

There are a few counts of this clonotype. The J gene is TRBJ2-3, the V gene TRBV11-2; D is unclear. The germline V gene has CDR1 SGHAT and CDR2 FQNNGV. The CDR3 sequence is 11 residues long. The V and J ends lost 4 bases and 5 bases respectively, with 4 bases between them. The DNA of the CDR3 is TGTGCCAGCAGCTCCGAAGATACGCAGTATTTT. Translation gives CASSSEDTQYF.

This clonotype was found many times. An end of the junction differs from the germline gene, which may be a read error. This sequence joins TRBV5-1 and TRBJ2-3, with no clear D. Germline V CDR1 and CDR2: SGHRS, YFSETQ. There are 12 residues in the CDR3. The CDR3 is CASSSSTDTQYF. The CDR3 bases are TGTGCCAGCAGCTCTAGCACAGATACGCAGTATTTT.

The V gene is TRBV10-1, the J gene TRBJ1-4; D uncertain. Germline lookup yields CDR1 WNHNN and CDR2 SYGVQD (reference sequence). The CDR3 is 13 amino acids. Trimming shortened V by 10 bases and J by 7 bases, and 16 bases separated the two germline ends. The CDR3 reads CAIWLSGSEKLFF. The DNA for the CDR3 is TGCGCCATCTGGTTATCCGGGAGTGAAAAACTGTTTTTT.

This clonotype was detected only a few times. The J gene is TRBJ1-5, the V gene TRBV7-2, with a tentative D call TRBD1 (6 bases). Deletions cut 5 bases from V and 4 bases from J, with 9 bases between. There are 13 residues in the CDR3. Germline CDR1 and CDR2: SGHTA and FQGNSA. As DNA, the CDR3 is TGTGCCAGCAGCCCCACAGGGAATCAGCCCCAGCATTTT. Protein sequence: CASSPTGNQPQHF.

A remark on this clonotype: One end of the junction fails to match germline, which may point to a read error. The V gene is TRBV20-1, the J gene TRBJ1-1, with 7 bases matching TRBD1. The CDR3 spans 14 residues. Germline CDR1 is DFQATT and CDR2 is SNEGSKA (reference sequence). The CDR3 sequence: CSPESRGPGTESFF. The CDR3 coding sequence is TGCAGTCCGGAATCGAGGGGGCCGGGCACTGAATCTTTCTTT.

The V gene is TRBV7-2, the J gene TRBJ2-1, with 12 bases lining up with TRBD2. Losses at the gene ends were 4 bases for V and 12 bases for J; bases not matched to a gene: 13. Germline V CDR1 and CDR2: SGHTA, FQGNSA. The CDR3 contains 16 residues. As DNA, the CDR3 is TGTGCCAGCAGCTCATCGACTAGCGGGAGAAGATTGGTGCAGTTCTTC. This gives the protein CASSSSTSGRRLVQFF. Full variable domain (outside the CDR3, taken from reference TRBV7-2 and TRBJ2-1): GAGVSQSPSNKVTEKGKDVELRCDPISGHTALYWYRQSLGQGLEFLIYFQGNSAPDKSGLPSDRFSAERTGGSVSTLTIQRTQQEDSAVYLCASSSSTSGRRLVQFFGPGTRLTVL.